This passage covers 23 T cell receptor beta chains from one sample sequenced in a study of T cells in Graves' hyperthyroidism and ophthalmopathy. Researchers took RNA transcripts and amplified the TCR beta CDR3 regions from them. Researchers ran a first-round RT-PCR on the TCR CDR3 using the HTBI primer set. TCRdb reanalysed the multiplex PCR reads using MiXCR and keeps one entry per CDR3 protein. Among fewer than 450,000 distinct CDR3 sequences listed, 12% to 15% were seen once. Sequenced material: blood. The receptors here all came from a woman aged 55-75 years with Graves' ophthalmopathy.

This clonotype was picked up a small number of times. This rearrangement joins TRBV7-2 to TRBJ2-7; 9 nucleotides agree with TRBD1. Germline V lookup: CDR1 SGHTA, CDR2 FQGNSA. The CDR3 is made up of 13 amino acids. Germline trimming cut 6 bases from V and 6 bases from J; bases unmatched to any gene: 6. For the CDR3, the DNA is TGTGCCAGCAGTGGGACAGGGCCGGGCGAGCAGTACTTC. Translation: CASSGTGPGEQYF.

The chain uses TRBV6-1 and TRBJ2-1; TRBD2 matches 14 bases. CDR3 length: 17 amino acids. CDR1 and CDR2 (germline): MNHNS, SASEGT. Trimming removed 6 bases from V and 4 bases from J; junction bases left unmatched: 8. CDR3 in DNA: TGTGCCAGCAGCCCCGGGACTAGCGGGAGTAGGTACAATGAGCAGTTCTTC. It is translated as CASSPGTSGSRYNEQFF.

This chain uses TRBV12-3 or TRBV12-4 with TRBJ2-3, with D possibly being TRBD2 (6 bases). The V gene lost 1 base and the J gene lost 5 bases, with 7 bases spanning the gap. This CDR3 comprises 13 residues. Here the CDR3 reads CASSLDGGDTQYF. In DNA form, the CDR3 reads TGTGCCAGCAGTTTAGACGGGGGAGATACGCAGTATTTT.

This clonotype appeared many times. The chain employs TRBV5-1 and TRBJ1-4; D might be TRBD1 (5 bases). Trimming shortened V by 5 bases and J by 7 bases, and 21 bases separated the two germline ends. CDR1 is SGHRS, CDR2 YFSETQ, per germline. CDR3 size: 16 residues. This chain's CDR3 is CASRPSVGVDGEKLFF. CDR3 sequence (DNA): TGCGCCAGCAGACCAAGCGTGGGGGTTGACGGTGAAAAACTGTTTTTT.

The chain recombines TRBV6-1 with TRBJ1-2; 8 bases match TRBD1. Trimming took 5 bases from V and 3 from J; bases not matched to a gene: 5. In germline, CDR1 is MNHNS, CDR2 SASEGT. The CDR3 contains 14 residues. CDR3 residues: CASSKTGDDYGYTF. DNA of the CDR3: TGTGCCAGCAGTAAGACAGGGGACGACTATGGCTACACCTTC.

The chain has TRBV29-1 and TRBJ1-6, with TRBD1 as a possible D gene (6 bases). V was trimmed by 5 bases and J by 3 bases, leaving 8 bases between them. Germline V lookup: CDR1 SQVTM, CDR2 ANQGSEA. The CDR3 has 13 residues. The CDR3 DNA is TGCAGCGTTCGGACAGACTATAATTCACCCCTCCACTTT. It specifies CSVRTDYNSPLHF.

The sample holds many counts of this clonotype. The rearrangement uses TRBV3-1 and TRBJ1-2, with D perhaps matching TRBD1 (5 bases). The CDR3 contains 15 residues. Germline lookup yields CDR1 LGHDT and CDR2 YNNKEL (reference sequence). Between the trimmed V and J ends, which lost 4 bases and 4 bases, there was a span of 16 bases. CDR3 sequence: CASSRNLDTSYGYTF. As DNA, the CDR3 is TGTGCCAGCAGCCGCAACTTGGACACCTCCTATGGCTACACCTTC.

This clonotype appeared many times. This chain links TRBV30 with TRBJ1-1, with D tentatively TRBD1 (5 bases). Germline V lookup: CDR1 GTSNPN, CDR2 SVGIG (reference sequence). This CDR3 has 11 residues. V dropped 0 bases and J dropped 11 bases, with 10 bases sitting between them. The CDR3 here is CAWSVGGTAFF. The CDR3 DNA follows: TGTGCCTGGAGTGTTGGGGGTACGGCTTTCTTT.

This clonotype was detected many times. The chain couples TRBV5-1 to TRBJ2-3, with no clear D. Looked up from germline, CDR1 is SGHRS and CDR2 is YFSETQ. V gave up 5 bases and J gave up 0 bases, with 10 bases separating them. The CDR3 loop spans 14 amino acids. Here the CDR3 reads CASSASASTDTQYF. The DNA of the CDR3 is TGCGCCAGCAGTGCGTCCGCTAGCACAGATACGCAGTATTTT.

The table lists this clonotype with a few counts. A much larger clone sits a single nucleotide away, making a read error possible. The rearrangement uses TRBV3-1 and TRBJ2-3, with D tentatively TRBD1 (5 bases). The J call could be wrong; TRBJ1-5 is a better fit for the DNA end. Germline CDR1 is LGHDT and CDR2 is YNNKEL (reference sequence). The CDR3 has 15 residues. The CDR3 sequence: CASSPGLISSDTQHF. The CDR3 nucleotides read TGTGCCAGCAGTCCGGGACTAATTTCTTCCGATACGCAGCATTTT.

This clonotype showed up many times. The chain carries TRBV28 and TRBJ2-1; TRBD2 matches 14 bases. With 2 bases clipped from V and 9 bases from J, the junction kept 6 bases outside the gene matches. Germline V gives CDR1 MDHEN, CDR2 SYDVKM. This CDR3 contains 16 residues. The CDR3 DNA reads as TGTGCCAGCAGTTTAGCAGGGACTAGCGGGAGATTTGAGCAGTTCTTC. Protein sequence: CASSLAGTSGRFEQFF.

Many counts were recorded for this clonotype. V gene TRBV5-1 combines with J gene TRBJ1-4; D not certain. CDR3 length equals 15 residues. The germline V gene encodes CDR1 SGHRS and CDR2 YFSETQ. Trimming took off 0 bases at V and 0 bases at J, with 6 bases between the two ends. CDR3 bases: TGCGCCAGCAGCTTGGACGTTGCAACTAATGAAAAACTGTTTTTT. It specifies CASSLDVATNEKLFF. The whole variable domain, remainder taken from reference TRBV5-1 and TRBJ1-4, is KAGVTQTPRYLIKTRGQQVTLSCSPISGHRSVSWYQQTPGQGLQFLFEYFSETQRNKGNFPGRFSGRQFSNSRSEMNVSTLELGDSALYLCASSLDVATNEKLFFGSGTQLSVL.

This chain uses TRBV5-4 with TRBJ2-1; D ambiguous. The CDR3 consists of 14 residues. Germline loops: CDR1 SGHNT, CDR2 YYREEE (reference sequence). V shed 0 bases and J shed 10 bases, with 14 bases lying between them. CDR3 in amino acids: CASSLVARSGEQFF. CDR3 bases: TGTGCCAGCAGCTTGGTGGCTAGGAGTGGCGAGCAGTTCTTC. Based on the CDR3 plus reference TRBV5-4 and TRBJ2-1, the full variable domain is ETGVTQSPTHLIKTRGQQVTLRCSSQSGHNTVSWYQQALGQGPQFIFQYYREEENGRGNFPPRFSGLQFPNYSSELNVNALELDDSALYLCASSLVARSGEQFFGPGTRLTVL.

The chain uses TRBV2 and TRBJ1-5; TRBD1 matches at 7 bases. Germline loops: CDR1 SNHLY, CDR2 FYNNEI. This CDR3 region has 15 residues. With V trimmed by 5 bases and J by 3 bases, 7 bases remained unmatched. For the CDR3, the DNA is TGTGCCAGCAGTATCAGGGGGGGGGACAATCAGCCCCAGCATTTT. Translation: CASSIRGGDNQPQHF. Filled out from reference TRBV2 and TRBJ1-5, the complete variable domain reads EPEVTQTPSHQVTQMGQEVILRCVPISNHLYFYWYRQILGQKVEFLVSFYNNEISEKSEIFDDQFSVERPDGSNFTLKIRSTKLEDSAMYFCASSIRGGDNQPQHFGDGTRLSIL.

The V gene is TRBV4-2, the J gene TRBJ2-2, with 7 bases fitting TRBD2. Germline values: CDR1 LGHNA, CDR2 YNFKEQ. The V and J ends lost 0 bases and 5 bases, in that order; junction bases with no gene match: 3. This CDR3 has 15 amino acids. The CDR3 sequence: CASSQDLGGTGELFF. DNA for the CDR3: TGTGCCAGCAGCCAAGATCTGGGGGGGACCGGGGAGCTGTTTTTT.

The chain combines TRBV6-1 with TRBJ2-7; 7 bases map to TRBD2. The CDR3 consists of 15 residues. In germline, CDR1 is MNHNS, CDR2 SASEGT. V trimming: 6 bases; J trimming: 2 bases; junction bases outside the gene matches: 10. This chain's CDR3 is CASRPGTSETYEQYF. CDR3 nucleotides: TGTGCCAGCAGGCCCGGTACTAGCGAAACCTACGAGCAGTACTTC.

This clonotype was counted between two and nine times. The rearrangement uses TRBV6-1 and TRBJ1-5; D unresolved. Trimming left V 7 bases short and J 1 base short, with 14 bases between. Germline CDR1 MNHNS, CDR2 SASEGT. The CDR3 loop spans 15 amino acids. The CDR3 spells CASNTDGRSNQPQHF. CDR3 DNA sequence: TGTGCCAGCAATACGGACGGTCGGAGCAATCAGCCCCAGCATTTT.

The chain has TRBV19 and TRBJ1-5; D perhaps matches TRBD1 (5 bases). CDR3 length: 13 amino acids. CDR1 and CDR2 (germline): LNHDA, SQIVND (reference sequence). V was cut by 10 bases and J by 4 bases, with 14 bases left in between. CDR3 DNA: TGTGCCACCTCTATGGGGGTTAATCAGCCCCAGCATTTT. Protein: CATSMGVNQPQHF.

This clonotype was observed many times. This CDR3 is CATSDPGVHEQFF. Written as DNA, the CDR3 is TGTGCCACCAGCGATCCGGGGGTCCATGAGCAGTTCTTC. The V and J genes are TRBV24-1 and TRBJ2-1; a possible D gene is TRBD2 (6 bases). The CDR3 contains 13 residues. The germline gives CDR1 KGHDR, CDR2 SFDVKD. Trimming pared 7 bases from V and 8 bases from J, leaving 14 bases between.

Ten or more counts support this clonotype. The chain is built from TRBV15 and TRBJ2-1; D not resolved. Germline V gives CDR1 LNHNV, CDR2 YYDKDF (reference sequence). The CDR3 length is 14 residues. Between the trimmed V and J ends, which lost 1 base and 8 bases, there was a span of 12 bases. The CDR3 spells CATSRGPRRDEQFF. In nucleotides, the CDR3 is TGTGCCACCAGCAGAGGACCTAGGCGCGATGAGCAGTTCTTC.

At least ten counts were recorded for this clonotype. The V and J genes are TRBV5-5 and TRBJ1-2, with D possibly matching TRBD1 (5 bases). Trimming left V 1 base short and J 3 bases short, with 16 bases between. Germline V gene sequence: CDR1 SGHKS, CDR2 YYEKEE (reference sequence). CDR3 length: 16 residues. CDR3 DNA: TGTGCCAGCAGCTTGCGGGGAGGAGGGGTAGACTATGGCTACACCTTC. Translation: CASSLRGGGVDYGYTF.

This clonotype was counted at least ten times. V is TRBV30 and J is TRBJ2-5; 10 nucleotides align to TRBD2. The CDR3 consists of 13 residues. Germline lookup yields CDR1 GTSNPN and CDR2 SVGIG (reference sequence). V was clipped by 4 bases and J by 4 bases; unmatched bases: 3. Written as DNA, the CDR3 is TGTGCCTGGAAACTAGCGGGGACAGAGACCCAGTACTTC. Its translation is CAWKLAGTETQYF.

In its sample, this clonotype was seen many times. V is TRBV3-1 and J is TRBJ2-2, with 9 bases identical to TRBD2. Germline values: CDR1 LGHDT, CDR2 YNNKEL (reference sequence). The CDR3 runs to 15 residues. The V gene end was trimmed by 4 bases and the J gene end by 5 bases; junction bases not matched to a gene: 5. CDR3 amino acids: CASSLSGSRTGELFF. DNA for the CDR3: TGTGCCAGCAGCCTTAGCGGGAGTCGTACCGGGGAGCTGTTTTTT.